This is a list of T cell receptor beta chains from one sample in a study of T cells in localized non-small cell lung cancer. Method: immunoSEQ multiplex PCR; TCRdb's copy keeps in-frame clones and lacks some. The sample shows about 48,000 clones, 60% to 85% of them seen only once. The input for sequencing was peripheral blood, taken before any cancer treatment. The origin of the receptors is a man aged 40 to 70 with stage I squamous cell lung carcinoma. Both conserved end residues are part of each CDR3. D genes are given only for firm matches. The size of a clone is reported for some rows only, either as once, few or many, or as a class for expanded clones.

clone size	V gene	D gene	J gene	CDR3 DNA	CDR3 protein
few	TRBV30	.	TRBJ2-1	TGTGCCTGGAGTGTACGAGGGTCATTAGAACAGTTCTTC	CAWSVRGSLEQFF
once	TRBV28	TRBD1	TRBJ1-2	TGTGCCAGCAGAGACAGGGAGGGCTACACCTTC	CASRDREGYTF
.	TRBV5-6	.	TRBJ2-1	TGTGCCAGCAGCTTGGATCAGCGGCGGGTCAACAATGAGCAGTTCTTC	CASSLDQRRVNNEQFF
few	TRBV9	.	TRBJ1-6	TGTGCCAGCAGCGTAGAGGGGAATTCACCCCTCCACTTT	CASSVEGNSPLHF
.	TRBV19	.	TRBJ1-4	TGTGCCAGTAGTACCTTGATTGCAACTAATGAAAAACTGTTTTTT	CASSTLIATNEKLFF
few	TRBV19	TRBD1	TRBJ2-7	TGTGCCAGTAGTATGGGACAGGGGGGATACGAGCAGTACTTC	CASSMGQGGYEQYF
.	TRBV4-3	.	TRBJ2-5	TGCGCCAGCAGGTCCGGACTTGGAGGGAGCGGACAAGAGACCCAGTACTTC	CASRSGLGGSGQETQYF
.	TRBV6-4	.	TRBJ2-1	TGTGCCAGCACCCTAGATGGGGCCGTAGGAAATGAGCAGTTCTTC	CASTLDGAVGNEQFF
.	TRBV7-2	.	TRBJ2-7	TGTGCCAGCAGCTCTGGAGGAATCTACGAGCAGTACTTC	CASSSGGIYEQYF
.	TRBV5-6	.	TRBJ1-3	TGTGCCAGCAGCTTAATTGGGGTCTCTGGAAACACCATATATTTT	CASSLIGVSGNTIYF
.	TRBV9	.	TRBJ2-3	TGTGCCAGCAGCGTCGGGCAGCGGGTAAGCACAGATACGCAGTATTTT	CASSVGQRVSTDTQYF
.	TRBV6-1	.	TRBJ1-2	TGTGCCAGCAGTGAAGGGGGCAGCAACTATGGCTACACCTTC	CASSEGGSNYGYTF
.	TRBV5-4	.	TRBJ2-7	TGTGCCAGCAGCTTGGGTGGGGTCGGTTCCTACGAGCAGTACTTC	CASSLGGVGSYEQYF
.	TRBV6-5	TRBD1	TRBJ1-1	TGTGCCAGCACCCCCGGACAGGGCTGGACTGAAGCTTTCTTT	CASTPGQGWTEAFF
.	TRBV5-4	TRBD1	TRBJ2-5	TGTGCCAGCAGCCGTACAGGGGACCAGACCCAGTACTTC	CASSRTGDQTQYF
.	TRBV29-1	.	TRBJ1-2	TGCAGCGTTTACAAGGACCCGAGCTATGGCTACACCTTC	CSVYKDPSYGYTF
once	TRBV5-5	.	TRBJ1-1	TGTGCCAGCAGCTTGGCCCAGGGGAGGGCTGAAGCTTTCTTT	CASSLAQGRAEAFF
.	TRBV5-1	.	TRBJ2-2	TGCGCCAGCAGAGGGCCGGACGACACCGGGGAGCTGTTTTTT	CASRGPDDTGELFF
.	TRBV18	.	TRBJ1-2	TGTGCCAGCTCCCCTGTGGGTGAGGCAGACGGCTACACCTTC	CASSPVGEADGYTF
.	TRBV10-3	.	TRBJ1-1	TGTGCCATCAGTGTGGGGGAGGACACTGAAGCTTTCTTT	CAISVGEDTEAFF
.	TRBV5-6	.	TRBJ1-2	TGTGCCAGCAGCTTGGCCCCCCGGGGCAGGGATGATGGCTACACCTTC	CASSLAPRGRDDGYTF
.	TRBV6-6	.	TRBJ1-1	TGTGCCAGCAGTTACGGAATGGATGGTGAAGCTTTCTTT	CASSYGMDGEAFF
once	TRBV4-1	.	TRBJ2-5	TGCGCCAGCAGCCGGGTAGAACATGGTAAGGGAGAGACCCAGTACTTC	CASSRVEHGKGETQYF
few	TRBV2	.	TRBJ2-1	TGTGCCAGCAGTGATCAGTACAATGAGCAGTTCTTC	CASSDQYNEQFF
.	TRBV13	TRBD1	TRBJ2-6	TGTGCCAGCAGCGCCCAGGGGGCTGGGGCCAACGTCCTGACTTTC	CASSAQGAGANVLTF
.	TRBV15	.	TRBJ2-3	TGTGCCACCAGCAGAGATGCCGGCAGGGGTTCCACAGATACGCAGTATTTT	CATSRDAGRGSTDTQYF
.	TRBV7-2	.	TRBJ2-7	TGTGCCAGCAGCCAGGACTCCTGGGGCTACGAGCAGTACTTC	CASSQDSWGYEQYF
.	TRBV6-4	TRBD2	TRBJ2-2	TGTGCCAGCAGTGAACCTAGCGGGGGCCACACCGGGGAGCTGTTTTTT	CASSEPSGGHTGELFF
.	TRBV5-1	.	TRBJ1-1	TGCGCCAGCAGGACAGACTGGGCGAACACTGAAGCTTTCTTT	CASRTDWANTEAFF
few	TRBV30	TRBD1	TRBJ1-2	TGTGCCTGGAGTGTACGACAGGGGGCGCATGGCTACACCTTC	CAWSVRQGAHGYTF
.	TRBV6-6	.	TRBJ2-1	TGTGCCAGCAGTTTGATCAGGGATGAGCAGTTCTTC	CASSLIRDEQFF
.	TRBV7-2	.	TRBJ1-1	TGTGCCAGCAGCTTAGAGGCAGGGACTGAAGCTTTCTTT	CASSLEAGTEAFF
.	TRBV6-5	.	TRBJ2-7	TGTGCCAGCGGCTCAGGGGGGTCAAAGTACGAGCAGTACTTC	CASGSGGSKYEQYF
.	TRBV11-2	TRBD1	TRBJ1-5	TGTGCCAGCAGGCCGGGGACAGGGAGAGGACAGCCCCAGCATTTT	CASRPGTGRGQPQHF
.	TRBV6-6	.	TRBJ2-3	TGTGCCAGCAGTTACGGCCTCAGGGAGCCAGATACGCAGTATTTT	CASSYGLREPDTQYF
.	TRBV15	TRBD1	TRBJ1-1	TGTGCCACCAGCAGAGATAAGGGGGCGCGCACTGAAGCTTTCTTT	CATSRDKGARTEAFF
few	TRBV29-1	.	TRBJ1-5	TGCAGCGTGGGGGCCAGGGATCAGCCCCAGCATTTT	CSVGARDQPQHF
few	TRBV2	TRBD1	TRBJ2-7	TGTGCCAGCACCGGGACAGGAAACTACGAGCAGTACTTC	CASTGTGNYEQYF
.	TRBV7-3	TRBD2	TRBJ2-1	TGTGCCAGCAGCCCCTCTACTAGCGGGGGGGCCAATGAGCAGTTCTTC	CASSPSTSGGANEQFF